One sample yielded the 10 T cell receptor beta chains listed below, sequenced in a study of shared clonotypes between healthy human individuals. Clones were read by immunoSEQ multiplex PCR, and TCRdb kept only the in-frame ones, dropping some. This sample has 1,400,000 or so clones; approximately 98.5% occur once, and the top ten carry around 0.33%. The sequenced sample consisted of naive CD4+ T cells sorted from blood. The subset is: CD45RA+ positively selected. All receptors derive from a man younger than 40 in good health.

J is TRBJ2-7 and V is TRBV4-1; D is unclear. V shed 3 bases and J shed 6 bases, with 18 bases lying between them. This CDR3 region has 15 residues. From germline, CDR1 is MGHRA and CDR2 YSYEKL. The CDR3 bases are TGCGCCAGCAGCCACAATCCCTTCTCGGCTGGCGAGCAGTACTTC. It is translated as CASSHNPFSAGEQYF.

This chain joins TRBV5-5 and TRBJ2-3, with a possible D match to TRBD1 (5 bases). The CDR3 is made up of 14 amino acids. V was shortened by 0 bases and J by 2 bases, with 7 bases between the two germline ends. Per germline, CDR1 SGHKS and CDR2 YYEKEE (reference sequence). CDR3 nucleotide sequence: TGTGCCAGCAGCTTGGGCAGGGCCACAGATACGCAGTATTTT. Encoded protein: CASSLGRATDTQYF.

The chain has TRBV29-1 and TRBJ1-1, with D uncertain. The V gene lost 2 bases and the J gene lost 4 bases, with 11 bases spanning the gap. The CDR3 runs to 13 residues. In germline, CDR1 is SQVTM, CDR2 ANQGSEA. The CDR3 reads CSVEPDPSTEAFF. CDR3 DNA: TGCAGCGTTGAACCAGACCCGAGCACTGAAGCTTTCTTT.

The chain recombines TRBV18 with TRBJ2-7; D is tentatively TRBD1 or TRBD2 (6 bases each). This CDR3 contains 16 residues. V was shortened by 6 bases and J by 4 bases, with 22 bases between the two germline ends. The germline CDR1 and CDR2 sequences are KGHSH and LQKENI. This CDR3 reads CASSPSLPVGGYEQYF. CDR3 DNA sequence: TGTGCCAGCTCCCCAAGTCTCCCAGTAGGGGGGTACGAGCAGTACTTC.

The chain uses TRBV6-1 and TRBJ1-3; TRBD1 might be the D (5 bases). This CDR3 has 17 amino acids. With 10 bases removed from V and 4 bases from J, the gap between germline ends came to 26 bases. CDR1 is MNHNS and CDR2 is SASEGT in the germline V gene. The DNA of the CDR3 is TGTGCCACCACTGACCGGACCCCCTCGGGGCTCGGAAACACCATATATTTT. Amino acids: CATTDRTPSGLGNTIYF.

V is TRBV5-4 and J is TRBJ2-2; TRBD2 is a possible D gene (6 bases). The CDR3 loop spans 16 amino acids. Trimming took 4 bases from V and 4 from J, leaving 17 bases between them. Germline CDR1 and CDR2: SGHNT and YYREEE (reference sequence). CDR3 protein: CASSVGLNRPTGELFF. The CDR3 nucleotides are TGTGCCAGCAGCGTCGGACTAAATCGACCCACCGGGGAGCTGTTTTTT.

CDR3 protein: CSVDRTNYGYTF. In DNA, the CDR3 is TGCAGCGTGGACAGGACTAACTATGGCTACACCTTC. The V and J genes are TRBV29-1 and TRBJ1-2; 7 bases map to TRBD1. Germline V gene data show CDR1 as SQVTM and CDR2 as ANQGSEA. After removal of 6 bases from V and 0 bases from J, the junction contained 1 base not matched to a gene. The CDR3 contains 12 residues.

The rearrangement uses TRBV7-8 and TRBJ1-1; D is perhaps TRBD1 (5 bases). Trimming removed 0 bases at V and 4 bases at J, with 18 bases between. CDR1 is SGHVS, CDR2 FQNEAQ, per germline. The CDR3 runs to 17 residues. CDR3 DNA: TGTGCCAGCAGCTTAGCGCATTTGGGTGGGGCGGGCACTGAAGCTTTCTTT. Protein product: CASSLAHLGGAGTEAFF.

The chain employs TRBV5-1 and TRBJ2-1; the D gene is possibly TRBD2 (6 bases). The CDR3 runs to 14 residues. The germline V and J ends were trimmed by 4 bases and 3 bases, with 11 bases remaining between them. Per germline, CDR1 SGHRS and CDR2 YFSETQ. CDR3 sequence reads: CASSTGTFYNEQFF. The CDR3 nucleotides read TGCGCCAGCAGCACCGGGACTTTCTACAATGAGCAGTTCTTC. The variable domain in full, with the rest retrieved from reference TRBV5-1 and TRBJ2-1, is KAGVTQTPRYLIKTRGQQVTLSCSPISGHRSVSWYQQTPGQGLQFLFEYFSETQRNKGNFPGRFSGRQFSNSRSEMNVSTLELGDSALYLCASSTGTFYNEQFFGPGTRLTVL.

V usage is TRBV18 and J usage is TRBJ1-4; TRBD1 aligns across 7 bases. The trim removed 1 base at V and 3 bases at J, leaving 5 bases unmatched. The V gene's germline CDR1 is KGHSH and CDR2 LQKENI. CDR3 length: 16 residues. CDR3 sequence reads: CASSPQGARANEKLFF. The CDR3 coding sequence is TGTGCCAGCTCACCACAGGGGGCGCGGGCTAATGAAAAACTGTTTTTT.